This T cell receptor beta chain was identified during a study of blood T cell repertoires in COVID-19 (dated by TCRdb to the early 2020s). Regarding the study in general: Samples covering the acute and convalescent phases of COVID-19 were provided by collaborators in the United States, Italy and Spain. Deeply sampled blood TCRbeta repertoires from subjects exposed to, actively infected with, or recovered from COVID-19 were included in the dataset. The material from the prospective study consisted of cDNA or gDNA derived from T cells, B-cell-depleted T cells, or PBMCs. Where available, HLA class I and class II types were obtained from metadata supplied by the sample provider rather than from assay-based typing. The samples were drawn from two sources: the first 160 participants of the ongoing ImmuneRACE study, and 1,254 subjects contributed by 6 global collaborators. Nearly every sample came with metadata listing a de-identified subject ID, COVID-19 status, age in years and sex. A freely available public database, intended as a resource for researchers studying the immune response to SARS-CoV-2, is where the repertoires were released.

Worth noting for this clone: There is no known antigen for this receptor. The input lacks base qualities; no much larger clone sits a single base away.

Summary of the overall study and its limitations: How much clinical and demographic metadata was included differed by source and by participant, and the metadata was provided uncurated.

CDR1 is given as MNHNY and CDR2 as SVGAGI, both from the germline V gene (reference sequence). V ends up 5 bases short and J 6 bases short, with an unmatched junction base count of 3. Reading from cysteine to phenylalanine, the CDR3 counts 14 amino acids. Only the CDR3 DNA stays, 42 bases, in frame from base 1. The immunoSEQ Assay, a bias-controlled multiplex PCR, was used to amplify TCRbeta CDR3 regions from genomic DNA. For the original study's pipeline: The number of nucleated cells in each sample was estimated by amplification of reference gene primers within the assay. To quantify the absolute abundance of each unique TCRbeta CDR3 rearrangement, sequence reads were collapsed and filtered. For each sample, productive Simpson clonality was calculated as the square root of Simpson's diversity index over productive rearrangements. TCRdb obtained this table from immuneACCESS and retained in-frame rearrangements with V and J assigned. These tables miss some clones; where compared with another copy, unresolved V genes account for less than half of the shortfall, and the remainder is unexplained. V and J calls and clone size are those listed in that table; D and trimming were worked out from the DNA. The sample table records 220,000 or so clones; around 83% of these occur just once. The ten largest account for around 3% of the sample.

A second Seattle source provided samples from volunteer blood donors who had recovered from COVID-19. Whole blood was collected in K2EDTA tubes by collaborating institutions according to the institutions' own protocols. Collaborator samples were shipped for TCRbeta analysis as frozen whole blood, isolated PBMCs, or DNA extracted from either sample type. The sequence is built from TRBV6-6 and TRBJ2-4; 11 central nucleotides agree with TRBD1. The source of this sequence is a man over 45 who had recovered from COVID-19. Material for sequencing was peripheral blood. The DNA sequence is as follows: TGTGCCAGCAGTGGGGACAGGGGGAGAAACATTCAGTACTTC. Its amino acids are CASSGDRGRNIQYF.